A few counts support the clone carrying this T cell receptor beta chain. Its antigen is not identified. The sample comes from a study of identical twins. Whole-study results and caveats: Excess sharing between twins was weaker in beta out-of-frame sequences.

Healthy Caucasian individuals made up all the donors. The authors used template switching to add a universal primer site and gave cDNA unique molecular identifiers. MiXCR, applied by TCRdb to the 5' RACE reads, yields one record per CDR3 protein. The sample contains about 530,000 distinct CDR3 sequences, about a fifth of which appear only once. Germline V gives CDR1 WSHSY, CDR2 SAAADI. The CDR3 loop spans 12 amino acids. The V end was cut by 7 bases, the J end by 4 bases, with 8 bases between. The sample was also linked to a second study, of yellow fever vaccine responses in identical twins.

V and J are TRBV10-2 and TRBJ1-5; no clear D gene. This TCR came from a woman in her late teens or twenties in good health. Sample: CD4+ T cells sorted from blood. CDR3 amino acids: CASMGVNQPQHF. The CDR3 DNA is TGCGCCAGCATGGGAGTGAATCAGCCCCAGCATTTT.